The TCR beta chain described here comes from a study of OX40 agonist ivuxolimab in advanced cancers. Data came from immunoSEQ multiplex PCR; TCRdb stores just in-frame clones and leaves some out. The sample includes tens of thousands of clones, 89% of them seen just once. The V gene lost 0 bases and the J gene lost 6 bases, with 15 bases spanning the gap. The CDR3 is 16 residues long. Germline V gives CDR1 LNHDA, CDR2 SQIVND (reference sequence). The V and J genes are TRBV19 and TRBJ1-5, with D possibly TRBD1 on 5 matching bases. This clonotype was sampled from an adult with an advanced solid tumor such as melanoma, head and neck, liver or kidney cancer. This specimen consisted of CD4+ or CD8+ T cells sorted from blood, obtained in a trial of the OX40 agonist ivuxolimab. CDR3 coding DNA: TGTGCCAGTAGTATAGATGGGGGAGTATCAGTTCAGCCCCAGCATTTT. This sequence encodes CASSIDGGVSVQPQHF.